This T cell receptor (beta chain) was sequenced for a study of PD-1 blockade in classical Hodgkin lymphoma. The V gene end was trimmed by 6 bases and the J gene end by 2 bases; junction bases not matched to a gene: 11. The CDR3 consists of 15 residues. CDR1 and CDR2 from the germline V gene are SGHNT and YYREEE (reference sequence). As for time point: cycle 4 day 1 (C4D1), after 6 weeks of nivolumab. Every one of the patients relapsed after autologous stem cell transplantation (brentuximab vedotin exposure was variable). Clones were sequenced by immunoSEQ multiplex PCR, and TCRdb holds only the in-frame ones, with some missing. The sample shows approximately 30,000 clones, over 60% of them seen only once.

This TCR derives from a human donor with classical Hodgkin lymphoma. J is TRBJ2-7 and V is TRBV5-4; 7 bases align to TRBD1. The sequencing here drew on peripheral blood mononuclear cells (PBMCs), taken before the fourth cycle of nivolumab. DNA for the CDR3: TGTGCCAGCAACATACCGGACAGGCGCACCTACGAGCAGTACTTC. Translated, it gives CASNIPDRRTYEQYF.